These 10 T cell receptor beta chains were sequenced from one sample in a study of regulatory T cells in long-lasting Graves disease. Sample time point: persistent/refractory GD, antithyroid drugs over 5 years with positive TRAb. The authors made the TCR library using RNA they extracted from PBMCs. In building TCR beta libraries, iRepertoire HTBI primers were used together with Arm-PCR of CDR3 regions. TCRdb re-derived calls from the multiplex PCR reads in MiXCR, one entry per CDR3 protein. Of 310,000 or so distinct CDR3 sequences listed, roughly 21% were seen once; the top ten hold approximately 31%. This specimen was peripheral blood mononuclear cells (PBMCs), taken when the disease was refractory, from a patient treated with antithyroid drugs. The receptors stem from a female donor with Graves disease.

The chain recombines TRBV29-1 with TRBJ2-5, with TRBD2 as a possible D gene (6 bases). Germline assignment: CDR1 SQVTM and CDR2 ANQGSEA. V was cut by 2 bases and J by 4 bases, with 14 bases left in between. The length of the CDR3 is 14 residues. The DNA for the CDR3 is TGCAGCGTTGAATGGGCGGAGGGGAGAGAGACCCAGTACTTC. This sequence encodes CSVEWAEGRETQYF. Full variable domain (rest looked up from reference TRBV29-1 and TRBJ2-5): SAVISQKPSRDICQRGTSLTIQCQVDSQVTMMFWYRQQPGQSLTLIATANQGSEATYESGFVIDKFPISRPNLTFSTLTVSNMSPEDSSIYLCSVEWAEGRETQYFGPGTRLLVL.

Points on this clonotype: It may be a read error: a sequence one base away is much more abundant. The chain has TRBV20-1 and TRBJ2-2; D is undetermined. The length of the CDR3 is 14 residues. V was trimmed by 0 bases and J by 9 bases, leaving 14 bases between them. CDR1 and CDR2 from the germline V gene are DFQATT and SNEGSKA (reference sequence). CDR3 sequence: CSARERAQLRELFF. In DNA form, the CDR3 reads TGCAGTGCTAGAGAAAGGGCACAACTTAGGGAGCTGTTTTTT.

This clonotype was detected only once. This chain joins TRBV7-9 and TRBJ1-2; TRBD1 matches 7 bases. This CDR3 spans 13 amino acids. Germline CDR1 SEHNR, CDR2 FQNEAQ (reference sequence). J lost 7 bases, V lost 5 bases, and 7 bases had no gene match. Here the CDR3 DNA reads TGTGCCAGCAGCATACAGGGGCCTTTTGGCTACACCTTC. Translating it yields CASSIQGPFGYTF. Full variable domain (outside the CDR3, taken from reference TRBV7-9 and TRBJ1-2): DTGVSQNPRHKITKRGQNVTFRCDPISEHNRLYWYRQTLGQGPEFLTYFQNEAQLEKSRLLSDRFSAERPKGSFSTLEIQRTEQGDSAMYLCASSIQGPFGYTFGSGTRLTVV.

This clonotype came up a few times. This chain connects TRBV18 to TRBJ1-5; weak D call: TRBD1 (5 bases). Deletions cut 2 bases from V and 3 bases from J, with 5 bases between. The CDR3 has 13 amino acids. Germline CDR1 is KGHSH and CDR2 is LQKENI. CDR3 in DNA: TGTGCCAGCTCACCAGGGGCCAATCAGCCCCAGCATTTT. Translated, it gives CASSPGANQPQHF.

This clonotype was observed at least ten times. The genes are TRBV28 and TRBJ1-5; D is unresolved. The V and J ends lost 2 bases and 7 bases respectively, with 12 bases between them. The CDR3 loop spans 14 amino acids. Germline CDR1 and CDR2: MDHEN and SYDVKM. The CDR3 nucleotides read TGTGCCAGCAGTTTAGGTCAGCCGCCCCAGCCCCAGCATTTT. It yields the protein CASSLGQPPQPQHF.

This clonotype was seen only a few times. This rearrangement joins TRBV27 to TRBJ2-2, with 14 bases aligning to TRBD2. The CDR3 loop spans 18 amino acids. V shed 6 bases and J 4 bases; nucleotides not matched to a gene: 10. Looked up from germline, CDR1 is MNHEY and CDR2 is SMNVEV (reference sequence). CDR3 bases: TGTGCCAGCAGGGGAACCGGGACTAGCGGGAGCTTCACCGGGGAGCTGTTTTTT. Translated: CASRGTGTSGSFTGELFF.

A few counts support this clonotype. The V call is TRBV13, the J call TRBJ1-3, with TRBD1 identical over 7 bases. This CDR3 comprises 17 residues. The germline CDR1 and CDR2 sequences are PRHDT and FYEKMQ (reference sequence). J was trimmed by 0 bases and V by 3 bases; bases with no gene match: 8. CDR3 protein: CASSFLDRTSSGNTIYF. The CDR3 DNA sequence: TGTGCCAGCAGCTTTCTGGACAGGACGTCCTCTGGAAACACCATATATTTT.

A few counts support this clonotype. The chain has TRBV25-1 and TRBJ1-1, with a possible D match to TRBD1 (6 bases). Trimming cost V 8 bases and J 1 base, with 23 bases left between them. The CDR3 runs 17 residues. Germline lookup yields CDR1 MGHDK and CDR2 SYGVNS. CDR3 amino acids: CASYGGPPGPPNTEAFF. The DNA for the CDR3 is TGTGCCAGCTATGGGGGGCCACCGGGACCTCCGAACACTGAAGCTTTCTTT.

This clonotype occurred a few times. The V and J genes are TRBV7-2 and TRBJ2-7, with D tentatively TRBD2 (7 bases). The length of the CDR3 is 15 residues. Germline assignment: CDR1 SGHTA and CDR2 FQGNSA. V was cut by 11 bases and J by 6 bases, with 26 bases left in between. CDR3 in DNA: TGTGCCTCTGCTAGGGAGGGGGGCGGAGGGTCCGAGCAGTACTTC. As protein: CASAREGGGGSEQYF.

This clonotype turned up a few times. This chain connects TRBV6-1 to TRBJ1-1; TRBD1 matches at 8 bases. This CDR3 has 13 residues. Losses at the gene ends were 6 bases for V and 4 bases for J; bases not matched to a gene: 4. In germline, CDR1 is MNHNS, CDR2 SASEGT. In DNA form, the CDR3 reads TGTGCCAGCAGACAGGGGGGACTCACTGAAGCTTTCTTT. Protein sequence: CASRQGGLTEAFF.